This T cell receptor (beta chain) was recorded in a study of blood T cell repertoires in COVID-19. Study at large: The United States, Italy and Spain provided the acute and convalescent COVID-19 samples. T cells, B-cell-depleted T cells, or PBMCs provided the cDNA or gDNA that served as material.

The CDR3 contains 12 residues. Trimming left V 6 bases short and J 7 bases short, with 15 bases between. Germline assignment: CDR1 GTSNPN and CDR2 SVGIG (reference sequence). Original processing methods: Estimation of nucleated cell counts relied on the amplification of reference gene primers. Clones were read by immunoSEQ multiplex PCR, and TCRdb kept only the in-frame ones, dropping some. V and J calls and clone size are copied from that table; D and trimming were computed from the DNA. Seen here are roughly 250,000 clones, roughly 80% observed once, and the top ten hold over 3%. The chain is built from TRBV30 and TRBJ1-1, with D tentatively TRBD1 (6 bases). The sequencing input was peripheral blood. The sequence came from a woman between 40 and 55 years old with active or convalescent COVID-19. The CDR3 protein is CACDRPNGEAFF. Written as DNA, the CDR3 is TGTGCCTGTGACAGGCCTAACGGTGAAGCTTTCTTT.